A single sample is the source of the 29 T cell receptor beta chains below, sequenced in a study of vaccination effects on CD4 cells after COVID-19. These receptors have no identified antigens. Before any sequencing was done, the ViraFEST assay used viral peptide pools to expand antigen-specific CD4+ T cells. When around 10 days of culture had elapsed, CD4+ T cells were isolated. Vaccinated recipients, who were negative for nucleocapsid antibodies, had no history of SARS-CoV-2 infection. The repertoire was sequenced with immunoSEQ multiplex PCR; TCRdb's copy has only in-frame clones and lacks some. The sample includes 26,000 or so clones, about 70% of them seen just once. This specimen consisted of CD4+ T cells from PBMCs cultured with SARS-CoV-2 spike peptides, obtained before COVID-19 vaccination. These receptors originate from a human donor who received a COVID-19 vaccine.

The chain is built from TRBV27 and TRBJ2-3, with D hard to call. The CDR3 covers 15 residues. V was pared by 5 bases and J by 5 bases, with 17 bases between. Germline CDR1 and CDR2: MNHEY and SMNVEV (reference sequence). For the CDR3, the DNA is TGTGCCAGCAGTCCCGGGTTCGTGGTAAGAGATACGCAGTATTTT. Protein sequence: CASSPGFVVRDTQYF.

J is TRBJ1-2 and V is TRBV5-1; D is unclear. Trimming pared 1 base from V and 0 bases from J, leaving 16 bases between. This CDR3 has 17 amino acids. From germline, CDR1 is SGHRS and CDR2 YFSETQ. CDR3 sequence: CASSLPGTLLPNYGYTF. The CDR3, as DNA: TGCGCCAGCAGCTTGCCCGGAACCCTTCTACCTAACTATGGCTACACCTTC.

The CDR3 bases are TGTGCCAGTAGTTCACAGGGGACAGTTAACTATGGCTACACCTTC. It specifies CASSSQGTVNYGYTF. The chain recombines TRBV19 with TRBJ1-2, with 7 nucleotides matching TRBD1. The germline V gene encodes CDR1 LNHDA and CDR2 SQIVND (reference sequence). This CDR3 has 15 residues. Trimming removed 5 bases from V and 1 base from J; junction bases left unmatched: 7.

CDR3 region: CASSIGTGEQYF. CDR3 coding DNA: TGTGCCAGTAGTATTGGGACGGGCGAGCAGTACTTC. The chain couples TRBV19 to TRBJ2-7; D tentatively reads TRBD1 or TRBD2 (5 bases each). CDR3 length: 12 residues. The ends were cut back, 3 bases at V and 6 bases at J, with 9 bases in the middle. In germline, CDR1 is LNHDA, CDR2 SQIVND (reference sequence).

V is TRBV7-9 and J is TRBJ2-4, with D uncertain. V dropped 3 bases and J dropped 6 bases, with 12 bases sitting between them. The CDR3 length is 14 residues. CDR1 SEHNR and CDR2 FQNEAQ come from the germline V gene (reference sequence). The CDR3, as DNA: TGTGCCAGCAGCTTGGGCCTCGGCCCAAACATTCAGTACTTC. Amino acids: CASSLGLGPNIQYF.

The rearrangement links TRBV25-1 to TRBJ1-3; D gene unclear. This CDR3 has 15 residues. V was shortened by 0 bases and J by 0 bases, with 6 bases between the two germline ends. CDR1 MGHDK and CDR2 SYGVNS come from the germline V gene. CDR3 loop: CASSEYLHSGNTIYF. In DNA form, the CDR3 reads TGTGCCAGCAGTGAATACCTTCACTCTGGAAACACCATATATTTT.

The chain has TRBV3-1 (or the pseudogene TRBV3-2) and TRBJ1-1; D call uncertain. This CDR3 contains 14 residues. Germline V gene sequence: CDR1 LGHDT, CDR2 YNNKEL (reference sequence). With 5 bases removed from V and 1 base from J, the gap between germline ends came to 11 bases. CDR3 sequence reads: CASSEMAGNTEAFF. In DNA form, the CDR3 reads TGTGCCAGCAGCGAAATGGCGGGGAACACTGAAGCTTTCTTT.

In this sample, this clone turned up once. This chain joins TRBV5-1 and TRBJ2-7, with 12 bases that match TRBD2. After removal of 0 bases from V and 5 bases from J, the junction contained 9 bases not matched to a gene. Germline V gives CDR1 SGHRS, CDR2 YFSETQ. The CDR3 extends over 17 amino acids. This CDR3 is CASSLGTTTSGSHEQYF. The DNA for the CDR3 is TGCGCCAGCAGCTTGGGAACCACGACTAGCGGGAGTCACGAGCAGTACTTC. Full variable domain (remainder filled in from reference TRBV5-1 and TRBJ2-7): KAGVTQTPRYLIKTRGQQVTLSCSPISGHRSVSWYQQTPGQGLQFLFEYFSETQRNKGNFPGRFSGRQFSNSRSEMNVSTLELGDSALYLCASSLGTTTSGSHEQYFGPGTRLTVT.

This sequence joins TRBV2 and TRBJ2-3; 7 bases line up with TRBD2. The V gene's germline CDR1 is SNHLY and CDR2 FYNNEI. The V segment lost 4 bases and the J segment 1 base; nucleotides outside the gene matches: 2. This CDR3 comprises 14 residues. CDR3 in amino acids: CASSVLAGTDTQYF. DNA for the CDR3: TGTGCCAGCAGTGTCCTAGCGGGCACAGATACGCAGTATTTT.

V is TRBV1 and J is TRBJ2-4; TRBD2 is the table's D call and was not checked against the DNA. TRBV1 is assigned pseudogene status. CDR3 length: 16 residues. CDR3 amino acids: CTSSQVRSGDKNIQYF. In DNA, the CDR3 is TGCACCAGCAGCCAAGTTCGGTCGGGGGACAAAAACATTCAGTACTTC.

This clone was seen only once. J is TRBJ1-4 and V is TRBV27; no clear D gene. The CDR3 contains 14 residues. The V gene's germline CDR1 is MNHEY and CDR2 SMNVEV (reference sequence). With 3 bases removed from V and 7 bases from J, the gap between germline ends came to 12 bases. CDR3 bases: TGTGCCAGCAGTTTGGTGGGGTTTACTGAAAAACTGTTTTTT. Amino acid sequence: CASSLVGFTEKLFF. Full variable domain (remainder filled in from reference TRBV27 and TRBJ1-4): EAQVTQNPRYLITVTGKKLTVTCSQNMNHEYMSWYRQDPGLGLRQIYYSMNVEVTDKGDVPEGYKVSRKEKRNFPLILESPSPNQTSLYFCASSLVGFTEKLFFGSGTQLSVL.

This chain uses TRBV6-5 with TRBJ1-5, with unresolved D. Trimming shortened V by 8 bases and J by 0 bases, and 5 bases separated the two germline ends. The germline gives CDR1 MNHEY, CDR2 SVGAGI. This CDR3 is built from 12 residues. CDR3 sequence (DNA): TGTGCCAGCGGAAATAGCAATCAGCCCCAGCATTTT. Residues: CASGNSNQPQHF.

J is TRBJ1-5 and V is TRBV19, with 12 bases matching TRBD1. This CDR3 has 17 amino acids. The J segment lost 1 base and the V segment lost 5 bases, leaving 6 bases of the junction unmatched. The germline V gene has CDR1 LNHDA and CDR2 SQIVND (reference sequence). The CDR3 spells CASSPGQGARSNQPQHF. The DNA of the CDR3 is TGTGCCAGTAGTCCGGGACAGGGGGCTAGGAGCAATCAGCCCCAGCATTTT.

This clone showed up just once. The V call is TRBV6-1, the J call TRBJ2-5; 7 nucleotides match TRBD1. CDR3 length: 17 amino acids. Looked up from germline, CDR1 is MNHNS and CDR2 is SASEGT. V was clipped by 3 bases and J by 0 bases; unmatched bases: 10. The DNA of the CDR3 is TGTGCCAGCAGTGACGAAGAGGGGACAGTATACCAAGAGACCCAGTACTTC. Amino acid sequence: CASSDEEGTVYQETQYF.

The chain carries TRBV5-1 and TRBJ1-4; the D gene is possibly TRBD1 (5 bases). The CDR3 extends over 13 amino acids. V was shortened by 3 bases and J by 7 bases, with 10 bases between the two germline ends. Germline CDR1 is SGHRS and CDR2 is YFSETQ. CDR3 sequence (DNA): TGCGCCAGCAGCTACGGGACTGGTGAAAAACTGTTTTTT. Its protein product is CASSYGTGEKLFF.

This clone appeared a few times. The rearrangement uses TRBV5-6 and TRBJ2-7, with 8 bases fitting TRBD1. Germline values: CDR1 SGHDT, CDR2 YYEEEE. With 3 bases clipped from V and 6 bases from J, the junction kept 5 bases outside the gene matches. The CDR3 spans 13 residues. CDR3 region: CASSYWTGSEQYF. The CDR3 DNA reads TGTGCCAGCAGCTACTGGACAGGGAGCGAGCAGTACTTC.

The chain links TRBV25-1 to TRBJ1-5; D is unresolved. The CDR3 totals 14 residues. From germline, CDR1 is MGHDK and CDR2 SYGVNS. V lost 8 bases, J lost 0 bases, and 11 bases lay in between. CDR3 in DNA: TGTGCCAGCTCCAAGTCGGGTAGCAATCAGCCCCAGCATTTT. It encodes CASSKSGSNQPQHF.

V is TRBV6-5 and J is TRBJ2-5; the D is unclear. Germline V lookup: CDR1 MNHEY, CDR2 SVGAGI. This CDR3 is 13 amino acids long. V was pared by 0 bases and J by 4 bases, with 6 bases between. The CDR3: CASSYSARETQYF. CDR3 nucleotide sequence: TGTGCCAGCAGTTACTCGGCCCGAGAGACCCAGTACTTC.

For this clone: The same CDR3 can be traced to other DNA sequences in this sample. The chain carries TRBV30 and TRBJ2-1; 7 nucleotides match TRBD1. This CDR3 spans 13 amino acids. From germline, CDR1 is GTSNPN and CDR2 SVGIG (reference sequence). With 2 bases clipped from V and 5 bases from J, the junction kept 3 bases outside the gene matches. DNA for the CDR3: TGTGCCTGGAGTACCGGGACAGACAATGAGCAGTTCTTC. It codes for CAWSTGTDNEQFF. Full variable domain (outside the CDR3, taken from reference TRBV30 and TRBJ2-1): SQTIHQWPATLVQPVGSPLSLECTVEGTSNPNLYWYRQAAGRGLQLLFYSVGIGQISSEVPQNLSASRPQDRQFILSSKKLLLSDSGFYLCAWSTGTDNEQFFGPGTRLTVL.

The V gene is TRBV7-8, the J gene TRBJ2-1; D may correspond to TRBD1 or TRBD2 (5 bases each). The ends were cut back, 1 base at V and 3 bases at J, with 16 bases in the middle. This CDR3 region has 17 residues. In germline, CDR1 is SGHVS, CDR2 FQNEAQ. The CDR3 loop is CASSLGRGPTGYNEQFF. The CDR3 coding sequence is TGTGCCAGCAGCTTAGGCCGGGGCCCCACGGGCTACAATGAGCAGTTCTTC. Supplemented by reference TRBV7-8 and TRBJ2-1, the full variable domain reads GAGVSQSPRYKVAKRGQDVALRCDPISGHVSLFWYQQALGQGPEFLTYFQNEAQLDKSGLPSDRFFAERPEGSVSTLKIQRTQQEDSAVYLCASSLGRGPTGYNEQFFGPGTRLTVL.

The chain uses TRBV5-4 and TRBJ1-1; tentatively, D is TRBD1 (5 bases). CDR1 and CDR2 (germline): SGHNT, YYREEE (reference sequence). Trimming stripped 4 bases from V and 0 bases from J, with 16 bases between. There are 16 residues in the CDR3. CDR3 sequence reads: CASSRYRGPLNTEAFF. CDR3 DNA: TGTGCCAGCAGCCGATACCGGGGCCCCTTGAACACTGAAGCTTTCTTT.

J is TRBJ2-1 and V is TRBV2; 11 bases align to TRBD2. Germline values: CDR1 SNHLY, CDR2 FYNNEI. This CDR3 has 15 amino acids. Trimming took 3 bases from V and 6 from J; bases not matched to a gene: 4. DNA of the CDR3: TGTGCCAGCAGTGAGCTACTAGCGGGGGCCAATGAGCAGTTCTTC. Residues: CASSELLAGANEQFF.

In its sample, this clone was seen a few times. J is TRBJ1-1 and V is TRBV6-6, with D uncertain. V was pared by 5 bases and J by 1 base, with 17 bases between. Germline CDR1 reads MNHNY; CDR2 reads SVGAGI (reference sequence). The CDR3 runs to 16 residues. CDR3 nucleotide sequence: TGTGCCAGCAGTCCCTTCGGAGGCCCCAGGAACACTGAAGCTTTCTTT. Translated, it gives CASSPFGGPRNTEAFF.

This clone turned up a few times. The chain's CDR3 is CASSLETGLSPLHF. DNA of the CDR3: TGTGCCAGCAGCTTAGAGACAGGGCTTTCACCCCTCCACTTT. The chain carries TRBV11-2 and TRBJ1-6; TRBD1 matches 7 bases. Germline V lookup: CDR1 SGHAT, CDR2 FQNNGV. This CDR3 is built from 14 residues. V lost 0 bases and J lost 9; bases outside the gene matches: 2.

This rearrangement joins TRBV14 to TRBJ2-1; 8 bases fit TRBD2. CDR1 and CDR2 (germline): SGHDN, FVKESK. The length of the CDR3 is 16 residues. Germline trimming cut 4 bases from V and 9 bases from J; bases unmatched to any gene: 14. The CDR3 DNA reads as TGTGCCAGCAGCCTCAGGGGTGAGGGACTAGTGCGTGAGCAGTTCTTC. Protein sequence: CASSLRGEGLVREQFF.

The chain couples TRBV10-2 to TRBJ2-3; D might be TRBD1 (6 bases). Germline values: CDR1 WSHSY, CDR2 SAAADI. V lost 4 bases, J lost 2 bases, and 7 bases lay in between. This CDR3 comprises 13 residues. CDR3 region: CASSGGPTDTQYF. The DNA for the CDR3 is TGCGCCAGCAGTGGGGGGCCCACAGATACGCAGTATTTT.

The V call is TRBV12-3 or TRBV12-4, the J call TRBJ2-7; no clear D. The CDR3 covers 13 residues. With 2 bases removed from V and 5 bases from J, the gap between germline ends came to 10 bases. CDR3 DNA: TGTGCCAGCAGTTTACTACAGATACACGAGCAGTACTTC. The encoded protein is CASSLLQIHEQYF.

This clone has just a few counts. The V and J genes are TRBV6-5 and TRBJ1-5; a weak D match, TRBD1 (6 bases). The ends were cut back, 4 bases at V and 6 bases at J, with 10 bases in the middle. Germline CDR1 reads MNHEY; CDR2 reads SVGAGI. The CDR3 totals 13 residues. The CDR3 here is CASSFGGGQPQHF. The DNA for the CDR3 is TGTGCCAGCAGTTTTGGAGGGGGTCAGCCCCAGCATTTT.

The chain employs TRBV2 and TRBJ1-6; the match to TRBD1 covers 9 bases. V shed 7 bases and J 4 bases; nucleotides not matched to a gene: 2. Germline V gene lookup returns CDR1 SNHLY and CDR2 FYNNEI. CDR3 size: 14 residues. CDR3 in amino acids: CASIQGAYNSPLHF. CDR3 in DNA: TGTGCCAGCATACAGGGGGCGTATAATTCACCCCTCCACTTT.